These T cell receptor beta chains were read from a single sample in a study of cytomegalovirus exposure and HLA in healthy donors. Data came from immunoSEQ multiplex PCR; TCRdb stores just in-frame clones and leaves some out. The sample contains about 110,000 clones, roughly 82% of which appear only once. Material: PBMCs. Receptors were obtained from a human donor in good health. The CDR3 runs from the conserved cysteine through the conserved F or W. The D gene is left open where the match is weak. Only part of the rows carry a size: once, few, many, or a class if the clone is expanded.

j_call: TRBJ1-5
clone_size: few
d_call: .
v_call: TRBV18
cdr3_aa: CASSGNSNQPQHF
cdr3_nt: TGTGCCAGCTCCGGGAACAGTAATCAGCCCCAGCATTTT

j_call: TRBJ2-3
clone_size: once
d_call: .
v_call: TRBV20-1
cdr3_aa: CSANIVDTQYF
cdr3_nt: TGCAGTGCAAATATAGTGGATACGCAGTATTTT

j_call: TRBJ2-5
clone_size: .
d_call: TRBD1
v_call: TRBV12-5
cdr3_aa: CASGPQGARETQYF
cdr3_nt: TGTGCTAGTGGCCCTCAGGGGGCGCGAGAGACCCAGTACTTC

j_call: TRBJ1-6
clone_size: few
d_call: TRBD1
v_call: TRBV28
cdr3_aa: CASSPQGAEYNSPLHF
cdr3_nt: TGTGCCAGCAGTCCACAGGGGGCGGAATATAATTCACCCCTCCACTTT

j_call: TRBJ2-7
clone_size: .
d_call: .
v_call: TRBV14
cdr3_aa: CASSQLGDFSSYEQYF
cdr3_nt: TGTGCCAGCAGCCAATTAGGCGACTTCAGCTCCTACGAGCAGTACTTC

j_call: TRBJ2-7
clone_size: .
d_call: TRBD2
v_call: TRBV28
cdr3_aa: CASSQRGLAGRNEQYF
cdr3_nt: TGTGCCAGCAGCCAACGGGGACTAGCGGGACGAAACGAGCAGTACTTC

j_call: TRBJ2-1
clone_size: .
d_call: TRBD2
v_call: TRBV9
cdr3_aa: CASSVGPSGSYNEQFF
cdr3_nt: TGTGCCAGCAGCGTAGGGCCTAGCGGATCCTACAATGAGCAGTTCTTC

j_call: TRBJ2-5
clone_size: .
d_call: .
v_call: TRBV5-4
cdr3_aa: CASSYNARGLQETQYF
cdr3_nt: TGTGCCAGCAGCTACAACGCCAGGGGTCTCCAAGAGACCCAGTACTTC

j_call: TRBJ2-6
clone_size: .
d_call: .
v_call: TRBV27
cdr3_aa: CASSLGGLGANVLTF
cdr3_nt: TGTGCCAGCAGTTTGGGGGGGCTAGGGGCCAACGTCCTGACTTTC

j_call: TRBJ2-2
clone_size: .
d_call: TRBD2
v_call: TRBV5-1
cdr3_aa: CASSSSGKNTGELFF
cdr3_nt: TGCGCCAGCAGCTCAAGCGGGAAGAACACCGGGGAGCTGTTTTTT

j_call: TRBJ2-5
clone_size: .
d_call: .
v_call: TRBV5-1
cdr3_aa: CASSPRQSLGTQYF
cdr3_nt: TGCGCCAGCAGCCCCCGACAGAGCTTGGGGACCCAGTACTTC

j_call: TRBJ2-2
clone_size: few
d_call: .
v_call: TRBV28
cdr3_aa: CASFWGGRGGELFF
cdr3_nt: TGTGCCAGTTTCTGGGGGGGGCGCGGCGGGGAGCTGTTTTTT

j_call: TRBJ1-4
clone_size: .
d_call: .
v_call: TRBV5-1
cdr3_aa: CASSLGGREKLFF
cdr3_nt: TGCGCCAGCAGCTTGGGAGGAAGAGAAAAACTGTTTTTT

j_call: TRBJ1-4
clone_size: .
d_call: TRBD1
v_call: TRBV13
cdr3_aa: CASSLRTGNNEKLFF
cdr3_nt: TGTGCCAGCAGCCTGCGGACAGGGAACAATGAAAAACTGTTTTTT

j_call: TRBJ1-1
clone_size: once
d_call: .
v_call: TRBV2
cdr3_aa: CASSFPFTEAFF
cdr3_nt: TGTGCCAGCAGTTTCCCCTTTACTGAAGCTTTCTTT

j_call: TRBJ2-3
clone_size: .
d_call: .
v_call: TRBV7-9
cdr3_aa: CASSPDSFTDTQYF
cdr3_nt: TGTGCCAGCAGCCCGGACAGCTTCACAGATACGCAGTATTTT

j_call: TRBJ1-2
clone_size: .
d_call: TRBD1
v_call: TRBV5-1
cdr3_aa: CASSLAQGVSYGYTF
cdr3_nt: TGCGCCAGCAGCTTGGCTCAGGGGGTGAGCTATGGCTACACCTTC

j_call: TRBJ1-5
clone_size: .
d_call: .
v_call: TRBV29-1
cdr3_aa: CSVEFPGGGNQPQHF
cdr3_nt: TGCAGCGTTGAGTTCCCGGGGGGCGGCAATCAGCCCCAGCATTTT

j_call: TRBJ2-6
clone_size: .
d_call: TRBD1
v_call: TRBV30
cdr3_aa: CAWTRDRVGSGANVLTF
cdr3_nt: TGTGCCTGGACCCGGGACAGGGTGGGCAGTGGGGCCAACGTCCTGACTTTC

j_call: TRBJ2-1
clone_size: .
d_call: TRBD2
v_call: TRBV27
cdr3_aa: CASSFAGANNEQFF
cdr3_nt: TGTGCCAGCAGTTTTGCGGGAGCTAACAATGAGCAGTTCTTC

j_call: TRBJ2-1
clone_size: .
d_call: TRBD1
v_call: TRBV5-1
cdr3_aa: CASYRDRVRDEQFF
cdr3_nt: TGCGCCAGCTATCGGGACAGGGTTCGCGATGAGCAGTTCTTC

j_call: TRBJ2-1
clone_size: .
d_call: TRBD1
v_call: TRBV5-1
cdr3_aa: CASSLSRGYNEQFF
cdr3_nt: TGCGCCAGCAGCTTGAGCAGGGGGTACAATGAGCAGTTCTTC

j_call: TRBJ1-4
clone_size: few
d_call: .
v_call: TRBV4-1
cdr3_aa: CASSRLLGGARDEKLFF
cdr3_nt: TGCGCCAGCAGCCGCCTCCTAGGGGGGGCGCGTGATGAAAAACTGTTTTTT

j_call: TRBJ2-3
clone_size: .
d_call: TRBD1
v_call: TRBV6-6
cdr3_aa: CASRIGTGKDTQYF
cdr3_nt: TGTGCCAGCAGGATAGGGACAGGGAAAGATACGCAGTATTTT

j_call: TRBJ2-1
clone_size: few
d_call: TRBD2
v_call: TRBV18
cdr3_aa: CASSLGLAVEQFF
cdr3_nt: TGTGCCAGCTCCCTGGGACTAGCGGTTGAGCAGTTCTTC

j_call: TRBJ2-2
clone_size: .
d_call: TRBD2
v_call: TRBV6-1
cdr3_aa: CASRAGDTGELFF
cdr3_nt: TGTGCCAGCAGAGCGGGAGATACCGGGGAGCTGTTTTTT

j_call: TRBJ1-2
clone_size: .
d_call: TRBD1
v_call: TRBV18
cdr3_aa: CASSPQGAPNYGYTF
cdr3_nt: TGTGCCAGCTCACCACAGGGGGCGCCCAACTATGGCTACACCTTC

j_call: TRBJ2-1
clone_size: .
d_call: TRBD1
v_call: TRBV4-1
cdr3_aa: CASSQLHGQDYNEQFF
cdr3_nt: TGCGCCAGCAGCCAACTACACGGACAGGATTACAATGAGCAGTTCTTC

j_call: TRBJ2-7
clone_size: .
d_call: TRBD1
v_call: TRBV5-1
cdr3_aa: CASSPGQGAREQYF
cdr3_nt: TGCGCCAGCAGCCCGGGACAGGGGGCTCGAGAGCAGTACTTC

j_call: TRBJ2-3
clone_size: .
d_call: TRBD2
v_call: TRBV28
cdr3_aa: CASSPGGLADGGTDTQYF
cdr3_nt: TGTGCCAGCAGTCCGGGGGGACTAGCGGATGGGGGCACAGATACGCAGTATTTT

j_call: TRBJ2-2
clone_size: .
d_call: TRBD2
v_call: TRBV19
cdr3_aa: CASTKGLAGGLNTGELFF
cdr3_nt: TGTGCCAGTACCAAGGGACTAGCGGGAGGGCTCAACACCGGGGAGCTGTTTTTT

j_call: TRBJ1-2
clone_size: .
d_call: TRBD1
v_call: TRBV7-9
cdr3_aa: CASSPPGRDSYGYTF
cdr3_nt: TGTGCCAGCAGCCCACCCGGCCGGGACAGCTATGGCTACACCTTC

j_call: TRBJ2-1
clone_size: .
d_call: TRBD2
v_call: TRBV7-2
cdr3_aa: CASSRGSGRANEQFF
cdr3_nt: TGTGCCAGCAGCCGCGGTAGCGGGAGGGCGAATGAGCAGTTCTTC

j_call: TRBJ2-7
clone_size: .
d_call: .
v_call: TRBV11-3
cdr3_aa: CATTQGGEGLVEQYF
cdr3_nt: TGTGCCACCACGCAGGGGGGAGAAGGGCTCGTCGAGCAGTACTTC

j_call: TRBJ1-4
clone_size: .
d_call: TRBD1
v_call: TRBV2
cdr3_aa: CASSLQGATNEKLFF
cdr3_nt: TGTGCCAGCAGTCTGCAGGGGGCAACTAATGAAAAACTGTTTTTT

j_call: TRBJ2-1
clone_size: few
d_call: .
v_call: TRBV6-1
cdr3_aa: CASSDIQNLYNEQFF
cdr3_nt: TGTGCCAGCAGTGATATTCAGAACCTCTACAATGAGCAGTTCTTC

j_call: TRBJ2-3
clone_size: .
d_call: .
v_call: TRBV6-1
cdr3_aa: CASRKPLVGADTQYF
cdr3_nt: TGTGCCAGCAGAAAACCCCTGGTCGGGGCAGATACGCAGTATTTT

j_call: TRBJ2-6
clone_size: .
d_call: .
v_call: TRBV19
cdr3_aa: CASSIESSSGANVLTF
cdr3_nt: TGTGCCAGTAGTATAGAGTCTTCCTCTGGGGCCAACGTCCTGACTTTC

j_call: TRBJ2-7
clone_size: .
d_call: .
v_call: TRBV30
cdr3_aa: CAWSPSPTVNFDEQYF
cdr3_nt: TGTGCCTGGAGTCCCTCCCCGACAGTGAATTTTGACGAGCAGTACTTC

j_call: TRBJ2-7
clone_size: .
d_call: .
v_call: TRBV7-9
cdr3_aa: CASSSGPYEQYF
cdr3_nt: TGTGCCAGCAGCTCAGGGCCCTACGAGCAGTACTTC

j_call: TRBJ1-6
clone_size: .
d_call: TRBD1
v_call: TRBV6-5
cdr3_aa: CASSYSFGQGSSPLHF
cdr3_nt: TGTGCCAGCAGTTACTCTTTCGGACAGGGAAGCTCACCCCTCCACTTT

j_call: TRBJ2-3
clone_size: once
d_call: .
v_call: TRBV5-4
cdr3_aa: CASSSGGHTDTQYF
cdr3_nt: TGTGCCAGCAGCTCCGGCGGCCACACAGATACGCAGTATTTT

j_call: TRBJ2-5
clone_size: .
d_call: TRBD1
v_call: TRBV7-9
cdr3_aa: CSSIRWGGQGNQETQYF
cdr3_nt: TGTTCCAGCATCCGATGGGGGGGACAGGGAAACCAAGAGACCCAGTACTTC

j_call: TRBJ2-1
clone_size: few
d_call: TRBD2
v_call: TRBV5-1
cdr3_aa: CASSSRTSGSSAYNYEQFF
cdr3_nt: TGCGCCAGCAGCTCCCGGACTAGCGGGAGTTCGGCCTATAATTATGAGCAGTTCTTC

j_call: TRBJ2-1
clone_size: .
d_call: TRBD1
v_call: TRBV6-1
cdr3_aa: CASRDRVAYNEQFF
cdr3_nt: TGTGCCAGCAGGGACAGGGTAGCTTACAATGAGCAGTTCTTC

j_call: TRBJ2-7
clone_size: few
d_call: .
v_call: TRBV5-8
cdr3_aa: CASSLGQRPIYEQYF
cdr3_nt: TGTGCCAGCAGCTTGGGACAGCGCCCGATATACGAGCAGTACTTC

j_call: TRBJ1-1
clone_size: few
d_call: .
v_call: TRBV28
cdr3_aa: CASSAQGMSEAFF
cdr3_nt: TGTGCCAGCAGTGCCCAGGGTATGTCTGAAGCTTTCTTT

j_call: TRBJ2-7
clone_size: .
d_call: TRBD1
v_call: TRBV2
cdr3_aa: CARESGQGISYEQYF
cdr3_nt: TGTGCCAGAGAGTCGGGACAGGGGATTTCCTACGAGCAGTACTTC

j_call: TRBJ1-2
clone_size: few
d_call: TRBD1
v_call: TRBV19
cdr3_aa: CASQDRGWGNYGYTF
cdr3_nt: TGTGCCAGCCAAGACAGGGGCTGGGGTAACTATGGCTACACCTTC

j_call: TRBJ2-7
clone_size: .
d_call: TRBD2
v_call: TRBV18
cdr3_aa: CASSPGLAGLNLEQYF
cdr3_nt: TGTGCCAGCTCACCGGGACTAGCGGGGCTAAATCTCGAGCAGTACTTC

j_call: TRBJ2-7
clone_size: .
d_call: TRBD1
v_call: TRBV28
cdr3_aa: CASSLTGSGPEQYF
cdr3_nt: TGTGCCAGCAGTTTGACAGGGTCTGGCCCCGAGCAGTACTTC

j_call: TRBJ2-1
clone_size: .
d_call: TRBD2
v_call: TRBV19
cdr3_aa: CASSLLAGGPGEQFF
cdr3_nt: TGTGCCAGTAGCCTACTAGCGGGAGGGCCAGGTGAGCAGTTCTTC

j_call: TRBJ2-7
clone_size: .
d_call: .
v_call: TRBV11-2
cdr3_aa: CASSQGGYEQYF
cdr3_nt: TGTGCCAGCAGTCAGGGGGGCTACGAGCAGTACTTC

j_call: TRBJ1-1
clone_size: .
d_call: TRBD1
v_call: TRBV5-4
cdr3_aa: CASSLQGARTEAFF
cdr3_nt: TGTGCCAGCAGCCTACAGGGGGCGAGAACTGAAGCTTTCTTT

j_call: TRBJ1-1
clone_size: .
d_call: .
v_call: TRBV5-1
cdr3_aa: CASSLVLPTGQEAFF
cdr3_nt: TGCGCCAGCAGCTTGGTCCTCCCGACAGGACAGGAAGCTTTCTTT

j_call: TRBJ1-5
clone_size: .
d_call: .
v_call: TRBV5-5
cdr3_aa: CASSSMADSNQPQHF
cdr3_nt: TGTGCCAGCAGCTCCATGGCAGATAGCAATCAGCCCCAGCATTTT